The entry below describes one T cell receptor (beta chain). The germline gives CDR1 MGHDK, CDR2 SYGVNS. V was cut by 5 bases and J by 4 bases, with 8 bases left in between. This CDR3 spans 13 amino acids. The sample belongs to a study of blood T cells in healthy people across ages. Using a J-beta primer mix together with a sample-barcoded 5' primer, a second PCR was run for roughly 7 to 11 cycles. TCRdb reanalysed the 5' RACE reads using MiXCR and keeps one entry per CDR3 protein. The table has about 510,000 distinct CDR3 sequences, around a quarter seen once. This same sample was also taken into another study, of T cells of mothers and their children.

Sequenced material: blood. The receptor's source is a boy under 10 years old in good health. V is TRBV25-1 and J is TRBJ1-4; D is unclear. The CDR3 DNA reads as TGTGCCAGCAGTAACAGTGGTAATGAAAAACTGTTTTTT. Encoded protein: CASSNSGNEKLFF.